This TCR beta chain is from a study of identical twins (dated by TCRdb to about 2016). For the wider study: TCR alpha and beta repertoires from monozygotic twins, unrelated adults of various ages and cord blood were deep-sequenced to test whether fetal clonotypes persist. To rule out contamination, the twin experiments were replicated at different times with different library preparation protocols. Points the paper makes about the study in general: Fewer insertions were carried by abundant cord blood beta clonotypes, a similar but weaker trend appeared in young adult naive repertoires, and no such trend appeared in memory repertoires. The excess sharing between twins in beta out-of-frame sequences was weaker because fewer shared sequences reduced the signal-to-noise ratio. Because the same donors could not be followed over many years, the conclusions relied on cross-sectional statistical analysis. Compared with coincidental sharing between unrelated individuals, out-of-frame TCR alpha sequences shared between twins had an excess of sequences with low generation probability. Invariant T cells such as MAIT and iNKT could partly confound zero-insertion analyses, though diverse VJ usage argued against this for most clonotypes. In monozygotic twins, out-of-frame TCR alpha sharing was systematically underestimated by recombination models, although the models agreed with sharing between unrelated individuals.

This clonotype was observed many times. Its specific antigen is unknown. No much larger clonotype is one base removed from it; base qualities were not supplied. Every donor in the study was a healthy Caucasian. Three pairs of female monozygotic twins, all aged about 18 to 29 years, made up the twin cohort. Positive isolation kits from Invitrogen were used to isolate the CD4+ and CD8+ T cell populations. The receptor library was made with 5' RACE. Instrument used: Illumina HiSeq 2000. Template switching added a universal primer binding site, and the final cDNA carried a unique molecular identifier that allowed TCR cDNA molecules to be counted accurately. First-strand cDNA for TCR alpha and beta chains was synthesized from specific primers in the conserved constant-segment region. Each cDNA library was double barcoded, with a SMART-Mk sample barcode plus Illumina barcodes, to control for contamination. TruSeq adapter sequences along with Illumina sample barcodes were introduced in two successive PCR steps. TCR alpha and beta cDNA libraries were sequenced on the Illumina HiSeq platform with custom primers. The authors processed their data as follows. MiGEC processed the raw reads to extract unique molecular identifiers, while MiXCR was used to determine the CDR3 positions. For each individual, recombination models were inferred using an EM algorithm with the repgenHMM and IGoR tools. The tcR package in R was used for shared clonotype analysis, with sharing normalized by the product of cloneset sizes. To study raw recombination free of thymic and clonal selection effects, out-of-frame nonproductive sequences were analyzed. TCRdb redid the processing of the public reads, applying fastp at Q25 and MiXCR, and retained in-frame beta chains. Each CDR3 protein appears once, grouped with its most common genes and DNA. TCRdb, rather than the study authors, made the V and J calls. This sample holds 270,000 or so distinct CDR3 sequences; roughly 8.7% were observed only once. Jointly, the top ten make up about 3% of the sample.

The junction shows trimming of 6 bases on V and 2 bases on J, plus 17 bases between the germline ends. The CDR3 holds 15 amino acids from the cysteine to the phenylalanine. Just the 45-base CDR3 DNA is kept, in frame starting at base 1. As encoded in the germline V gene, CDR1 is SGHTA while CDR2 is FQGNSA. A further study also used this sample, focusing on yellow fever vaccine responses in identical twins. The second study reports: The T cell response to vaccination in identical twins was reported by the authors to appear partly convergent and partly personalized. The study precisely tracked vaccine-responding T cell clones in identical twins.

The rearrangement joined TRBV7-2 to TRBJ2-7, with a tentative D gene TRBD1 over 6 matching bases. This TCR derives from a woman aged 18-29 years in good health. Sequenced sample: CD8+ T cells sorted from blood. The bases read TGTGCCAGCAGATATTTCCCGGACAGCGCCTACGAGCAGTACTTC. It translates to CASRYFPDSAYEQYF.